Presented here are 14 T cell receptor beta chains from one specimen sequenced in a study of vaccination and CD4 T cells after COVID-19. Specified treatment: approximately 9-day PBMC culture with coronavirus spike peptide pools or control peptides (ViraFEST assay). For these TCRs, the target antigens are not known. An Oncomine TCR Beta short-read assay was used to sequence the DNA from cultured CD4+ T cells. TCRdb passed the PCR reads through MiXCR, listing each CDR3 protein once. The sample has more than 12,000 distinct CDR3 sequences, roughly four fifths seen once. The specimen was CD4+ T cells from blood, cultured in vitro. The receptors were gathered from a human donor who had recovered from COVID-19.

V usage is TRBV19 and J usage is TRBJ1-1; unclear D gene. The CDR3 spans 13 residues. Germline values: CDR1 LNHDA, CDR2 SQIVND (reference sequence). With 1 base removed from V and 10 bases from J, the gap between germline ends came to 13 bases. The CDR3 is CASSIGVGGLAFF. CDR3 coding DNA: TGTGCCAGTAGTATAGGGGTTGGCGGTCTAGCTTTCTTT.

V and J are TRBV12-5 and TRBJ2-1; D is ambiguous. The V end lost 1 base, the J end lost 2 bases, and 12 bases lay between the germline ends. The CDR3 contains 16 residues. The V gene's germline CDR1 is LGHNT and CDR2 FRNRAP. This CDR3 is CASGLEYGPTYNEQFF. The DNA for the CDR3 is TGTGCTAGTGGTTTGGAATATGGGCCTACCTACAATGAGCAGTTCTTC. The full variable domain, rest sourced from reference TRBV12-5 and TRBJ2-1, is DARVTQTPRHKVTEMGQEVTMRCQPILGHNTVFWYRQTMMQGLELLAYFRNRAPLDDSGMPKDRFSAEMPDATLATLKIQPSEPRDSAVYFCASGLEYGPTYNEQFFGPGTRLTVL.

The sample holds a few counts of this clonotype. The genes are TRBV6-1 and TRBJ1-1; 10 bases are shared with TRBD1. The CDR3 has 15 amino acids. J lost 0 bases, V lost 8 bases, and 6 bases had no gene match. Germline CDR1 reads MNHNS; CDR2 reads SASEGT. DNA of the CDR3: TGTGCCAGCTACCCGACAGGGGGCGTGAACACTGAAGCTTTCTTT. Residues: CASYPTGGVNTEAFF.

V and J are TRBV12-3 or TRBV12-4 and TRBJ1-5, with a possible D match to TRBD1 (5 bases). Trimming shortened V by 2 bases and J by 2 bases, and 13 bases separated the two germline ends. The CDR3 runs to 16 residues. CDR3 in amino acids: CASSLWGSTRNQPQHF. The CDR3, as DNA: TGTGCCAGCAGTTTATGGGGCAGTACCCGCAATCAGCCCCAGCATTTT.

J is TRBJ2-4 and V is TRBV19; D may be TRBD1 or TRBD2 (5 bases each). V lost 10 bases and J 12 bases, leaving 19 bases between the germline ends. Germline values: CDR1 LNHDA, CDR2 SQIVND (reference sequence). This CDR3 is 12 amino acids long. The CDR3 loop is CATRTGLGRQYF. In DNA, the CDR3 is TGTGCCACCCGAACGGGGTTGGGGCGTCAGTACTTC.

As DNA, the CDR3 is TGTGCCAGCAAGCCCGTTGGGGAGAACACTGAAGCTTTCTTT. Its translation: CASKPVGENTEAFF. The rearrangement joins TRBV12-3 or TRBV12-4 to TRBJ1-1; no clear D gene. The V end was cut by 7 bases, the J end by 1 base, with 13 bases between. This CDR3 is 14 amino acids long.

This clonotype was seen a few times. The rearrangement links TRBV12-3 or TRBV12-4 to TRBJ1-5; TRBD1 might be the D (5 bases). The ends were cut back, 6 bases at V and 7 bases at J, with 10 bases in the middle. The CDR3 is 12 residues long. CDR3 coding DNA: TGTGCCAGCAGGGGCCAGGGACAGCCCCAGCATTTT. Residues: CASRGQGQPQHF.

This chain uses TRBV11-2 with TRBJ1-6; 8 bases line up with TRBD1. Germline values: CDR1 SGHAT, CDR2 FQNNGV. After removal of 1 base from V and 10 bases from J, the junction contained 9 bases not matched to a gene. CDR3 length equals 16 residues. The DNA of the CDR3 is TGTGCCAGCAGCTTAGTACGGACAGGGCTTCGATCACCCCTCCACTTT. This codes for CASSLVRTGLRSPLHF.

The rearrangement joins TRBV27 to TRBJ2-7; 15 nucleotides line up with TRBD2. Unmatched junction bases numbered 18, after V lost 3 bases and J lost 3 bases. Germline loops: CDR1 MNHEY, CDR2 SMNVEV (reference sequence). CDR3 length: 21 residues. The CDR3 DNA reads TGTGCCAGCAGTTTCTATGTCCCGGGACTAGCGGGAGGATCAGGGGACTACGAGCAGTACTTC. Amino acid sequence: CASSFYVPGLAGGSGDYEQYF.

This clonotype has only one observation. The chain combines TRBV7-9 with TRBJ2-5; 14 nucleotides line up with TRBD2. Trimming took 5 bases from V and 1 from J; bases not matched to a gene: 6. The CDR3 has 17 residues. Germline CDR1 reads SEHNR; CDR2 reads FQNEAQ (reference sequence). The CDR3 loop is CASSDGTSGSSQETQYF. CDR3 DNA sequence: TGTGCCAGCAGCGATGGGACTAGCGGGAGTAGCCAAGAGACCCAGTACTTC.

This clonotype was counted between two and nine times. This chain connects TRBV20-1 to TRBJ1-5, with a weak D call TRBD1 (6 bases). Germline lookup yields CDR1 DFQATT and CDR2 SNEGSKA (reference sequence). Trimming pared 3 bases from V and 6 bases from J, leaving 9 bases between. This CDR3 has 12 amino acids. The CDR3 loop is CSASRGGQPQHF. DNA for the CDR3: TGCAGTGCTAGCAGGGGCGGTCAGCCCCAGCATTTT.

Remarks on this clonotype: One end of the junction does not line up with germline, which may come from a read error. This chain uses TRBV20-1 with TRBJ1-5; the match to TRBD1 covers 8 bases. Germline values: CDR1 DFQATT, CDR2 SNEGSKA (reference sequence). The length of the CDR3 is 15 residues. The CDR3 protein is CSAGGQGFSNQPQHF. In DNA form, the CDR3 reads TGCAGTGCGGGCGGACAGGGTTTCAGCAATCAGCCCCAACATTTT.

The rearrangement links TRBV6-1 to TRBJ2-7; 8 bases map to TRBD2. CDR3 size: 13 residues. J was trimmed by 0 bases and V by 10 bases; bases with no gene match: 5. Looked up from germline, CDR1 is MNHNS and CDR2 is SASEGT. The CDR3 protein is CATGGAVSYEQYF. In DNA, the CDR3 is TGTGCCACCGGGGGGGCGGTCTCCTACGAGCAGTACTTC.

The rearrangement joins TRBV6-1 to TRBJ1-1, with D perhaps TRBD1 (5 bases). The germline V and J ends were trimmed by 7 bases and 2 bases, with 17 bases remaining between them. Germline V CDR1 and CDR2: MNHNS, SASEGT. The CDR3 totals 15 residues. CDR3 protein: CASNRNDRLNTEAFF. The CDR3 DNA follows: TGTGCCAGCAACCGAAACGACAGACTTAACACTGAAGCTTTCTTT.